This TCR beta chain stems from a study of graft-versus-host responses after intestinal transplantation. Study-level background: Induction using anti-thymocyte globulin, followed by tacrolimus and steroids for two to four years, was given to all recipients.

Sequencing used immunoSEQ multiplex PCR; TCRdb keeps in-frame clones, though not all of them. The sample lists 25,000 or so clones, around 80% occurring once. Trimming took off 0 bases at V and 2 bases at J, with 14 bases between the two ends. The CDR3 runs 16 residues. Germline CDR1 is MGHRA and CDR2 is YSYEKL. As concerns this clone: Its antigen is still unknown.

The chain recombines TRBV4-1 with TRBJ2-7; either TRBD1 or TRBD2 may supply D (5 bases each). Sequenced material: unstimulated CD4+ T cells sorted from spleen or lymph node cells, taken before intestinal transplant. This receptor was identified in a human donor who received an intestinal transplant. CDR3 loop: CASSQDPGGTPYEQYF. The CDR3 DNA is TGCGCCAGCAGCCAAGATCCTGGGGGAACCCCCTACGAGCAGTACTTC.